The sequence of this T cell receptor (beta chain) was determined in a study of blood T cell repertoires in COVID-19. Looking at the study overall: Sites in the United States, Italy and Spain provided acute and convalescent COVID-19 samples. PBMCs, B-cell-depleted T cells, or T cells provided the cDNA or gDNA that made up the material.

Original methodology: For nucleated cells, counts were estimated from reference gene primer amplification. The repertoire was sequenced with immunoSEQ multiplex PCR; TCRdb's copy has only in-frame clones and lacks some. Clone size and the V and J calls come from that table; the DNA yielded D and trimming. The table records more than 85,000 clones, 80% to 95% of them present only once. V shed 2 bases and J shed 5 bases, with 13 bases lying between them. This CDR3 comprises 14 residues. Germline V gene sequence: CDR1 SGHRS, CDR2 YFSETQ. V gene TRBV5-1 combines with J gene TRBJ2-5, with D possibly being TRBD1 (5 bases). The sequence was obtained from a man aged 55 to 69 with acute or convalescent COVID-19. Sequencing input: peripheral blood. DNA for the CDR3: TGCGCCAGCAGCTTAAAGGGGCTGGGTGAGACCCAGTACTTC. This codes for CASSLKGLGETQYF.